The clone carrying this T cell receptor beta chain has just one count. The germline CDR1 and CDR2 sequences are GTSNPN and SVGIG (reference sequence). This CDR3 has 14 residues. The V gene lost 1 base and the J gene lost 5 bases, with 11 bases spanning the gap. The data stem from a study of blood T cell repertoires in COVID-19. TCRdb's copy holds only in-frame clones and misses some; the assay was immunoSEQ multiplex PCR. The sample has 310,000 or so clones, about 90% seen once. What was sequenced was peripheral blood. The chain uses TRBV30 and TRBJ2-2; D remains unclear. The receptor was isolated from a woman in her 30s with COVID-19, enrolled during active disease. The CDR3 loop reads CAWSGSFLTGELFF. The CDR3 DNA reads TGTGCCTGGAGTGGGAGTTTTTTGACCGGGGAGCTGTTTTTT.